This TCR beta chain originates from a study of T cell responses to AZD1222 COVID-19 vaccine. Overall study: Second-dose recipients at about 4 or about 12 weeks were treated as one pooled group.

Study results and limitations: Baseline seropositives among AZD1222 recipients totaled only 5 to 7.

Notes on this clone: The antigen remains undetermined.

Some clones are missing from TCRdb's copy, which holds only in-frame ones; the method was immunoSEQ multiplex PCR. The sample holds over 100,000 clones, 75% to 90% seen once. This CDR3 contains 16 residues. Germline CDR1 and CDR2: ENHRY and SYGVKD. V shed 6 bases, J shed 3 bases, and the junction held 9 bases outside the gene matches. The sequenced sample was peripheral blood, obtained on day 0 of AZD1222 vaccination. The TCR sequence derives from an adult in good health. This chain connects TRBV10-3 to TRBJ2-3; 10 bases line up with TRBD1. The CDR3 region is CAIRGTGEDWTDTQYF. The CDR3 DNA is TGTGCCATCAGGGGGACAGGGGAGGATTGGACAGATACGCAGTATTTT.